This TCR beta chain appears in the sequencing data of a study of shared clonotypes between healthy human individuals (TCRdb year 2020). For context, the study as a whole: A few men and two women, aged 18 to 49 years, made up the cohort. Leukapheresis yielded between about 0.94 and 8.9 billion PBMCs per donor. To increase sequencing depth and limit assay-specific biases, different laboratories used diverse techniques to prepare libraries and sequence TCR repertoires. To estimate repertoire size and how much clonotypes are shared between individuals, the study performed deep sequencing of blood TCR repertoires from a handful of healthy adults. For each donor, CD4 naive and CD4 memory were each given three plates, CD8 naive was given two plates, and CD8 memory was given one plate. Paper-wide results and their limitations: Naive subsets generally had larger estimated clonotype richness than memory subsets did. Across a few donors, roughly 5.4% of naive CD4, roughly 3.4% of naive CD8, 2.3% of memory CD4, and 0.3% to 0.45% of memory CD8 clonotypes were shared. Higher generation probabilities were observed for clonotypes shared by all four sorted-subset donors than for non-shared clonotypes. Sampling was restricted to blood, and TCR repertoires in tissues likely differ from the TCR repertoires found in blood. The genetic and exposure-history diversity represented was limited by the small number of donors. Incomplete sequencing was indicated by rarefaction of sorted-subset datasets, despite the large sequencing depth. Based on pairwise subsampling, the degree of clonotype sharing among donors was expected to be affected by sequencing depth.

Using the deep immunoSEQ assay, TCR CDR3 regions were amplified from genomic DNA by multiplex PCR. Extracted genomic DNA from each cell subset was spread evenly across all wells of several immunoSEQ 96-well plates, with each plate serving as a replicate. For sorted subsets, roughly 200 ng genomic DNA, equal to 25,000 to 35,000 T cell genomes, was loaded into each replicate PCR. The purified libraries were quantified using a Qubit 3.0 fluorometer, sized with a Bioanalyzer 2100, and then quantified again using the KAPA Library Quantification kit. Every immunoSEQ 96-well plate was sequenced on a separate single-read 150-cycle Illumina NextSeq 550 flow cell. The authors' analysis ran thus. The immunoSEQ output contained only junctional sequences without quality scores, so filtering could not match that applied to full-length reads. To assign V/J genes and CDR3, sequences were annotated using PyIR, a Python wrapper for IgBLAST v1.9, with IMGT germline references. Reads with weak V/J assignments (E-value above 1e-6), missing CDR3, stop codons, out-of-frame junctions, or ambiguous translated residues were removed. V3J clonotypes were defined as sequences sharing the same inferred V gene, J gene, and CDR3 amino acid sequence. The percentage overlap between two repertoires was calculated by dividing the number of shared unique clonotypes by the size of the smaller repertoire. Three approaches were used to assess repertoire richness: RTK rarefaction, the Chao1 estimator, and Recon v2.1 estimates of unobserved clonotypes. Generation probabilities for all TCRbeta clonotypes obtained by the gDNA method from several donors were computed using OLGA. The table comes from immuneACCESS by way of TCRdb, which keeps in-frame sequences with V and J called. Part of the clones is missing from these tables; in studies checked, under half for an unresolved V gene and the rest for unknown reasons. That table supplies the V and J calls and clone size; D and trimming were determined from the DNA. This sample gives some 1,600,000 clones in total; approximately 98% of them show up just once. About 0.45% of the sample is taken by the ten largest.

With regard to this clone: Its antigen remains undetermined. One base away there is no much larger clone; base qualities are not given.

The donors were healthy, HIV-negative adults with no recently reported acute infections or vaccinations. All donors were Caucasian adults living in Nashville, Tennessee, USA. CD4+ T cells were enriched by magnetic negative selection; naive cells were then positively selected on CD45RA, and the negative fraction formed the memory subset. After blood collection by leukapheresis, PBMCs were isolated using Ficoll-Histopaque density gradient centrifugation and then cryopreserved in the vapor phase of liquid nitrogen. Analytical flow cytometry was used to check the purity and quantity of each magnetically sorted T cell population. Genomic DNA was isolated from each sorted fraction and quantified by UV absorbance on a Nanodrop 2000c. Looking up the germline V gene (reference sequence) yields CDR1 MNHNY and CDR2 SVGAGI. The CDR3 numbers 16 residues from cysteine through phenylalanine. Here the CDR3 DNA is all that survives: 48 bases in frame from base 1. Trimming leaves V shorter by 2 bases and J shorter by 4 bases, with the junction holding 7 bases beyond the gene matches.

The receptor was derived from a man in his thirties or forties in good health. Sequenced: naive CD4+ T cells sorted from blood. The label giving this sample's cell subset or site can be read as: CD45RA+ positively selected. The chain uses TRBV6-6 and TRBJ2-2, and TRBD2 aligns with 7 junction nucleotides. The DNA reads as follows: TGTGCCAGCAGTTACGTAGCGGGCCCCACCACCGGGGAGCTGTTTTTT. This codes for CASSYVAGPTTGELFF.